This entry describes one TCR beta chain. Its specificity is unknown. At one of its ends the junction is not consistent with the germline gene, which may arise from a read error. This sample was included in a study of graft-versus-host responses after intestinal transplantation. As for the study in general: Among the recipients, all got anti-thymocyte globulin induction and then tacrolimus and steroids for around 3 years. Study-level findings and limits: Allograft clonal ratios (graft-versus-host to host-versus-graft) were high in patients who had graft-donor T cell macrochimerism.

Germline V gene lookup returns CDR1 SGHAT and CDR2 FQNNGV. The CDR3 runs 14 residues. Only in-frame clones appear in the TCRdb table, and some are missing; sequencing was by immunoSEQ multiplex PCR. This table has 77,000 or so clones, roughly 94% appearing once. The source is a human donor who received an intestinal transplant. Source: unstimulated CD8+ T cells sorted from spleen or lymph node cells, taken before intestinal transplant. The V gene is TRBV11-2, the J gene TRBJ2-7, with D perhaps TRBD2 (6 bases). CDR3 nucleotides: TGTACCAGCAGCTTAGCGGCTAGCGCCTACGAGCAGTACTTC. This sequence encodes CTSSLAASAYEQYF.